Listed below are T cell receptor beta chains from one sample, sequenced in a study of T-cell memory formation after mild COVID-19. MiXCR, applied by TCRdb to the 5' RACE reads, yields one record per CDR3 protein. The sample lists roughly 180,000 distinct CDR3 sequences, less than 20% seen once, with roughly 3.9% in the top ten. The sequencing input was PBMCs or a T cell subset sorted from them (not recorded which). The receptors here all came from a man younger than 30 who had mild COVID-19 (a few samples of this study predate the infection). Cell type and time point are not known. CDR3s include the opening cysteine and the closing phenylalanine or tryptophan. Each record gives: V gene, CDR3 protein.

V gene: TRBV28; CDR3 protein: CASRLQGTDTQYF
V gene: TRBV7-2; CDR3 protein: CASSLGLAATLGDTQYF
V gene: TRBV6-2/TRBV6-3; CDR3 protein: CASSYSRPGQGSGANVLTF
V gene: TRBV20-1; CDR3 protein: CSVSLKLAGQFF
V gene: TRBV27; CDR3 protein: CASSSPGHNEQFF
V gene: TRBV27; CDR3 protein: CASSSDRASGELFF
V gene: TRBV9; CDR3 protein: CASSVLSTDTQYF
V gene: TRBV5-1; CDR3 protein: CASSRGLAGLRETQYF
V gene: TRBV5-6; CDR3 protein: CASSLGLMGTQYF
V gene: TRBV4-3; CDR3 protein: CASSHSRGGSTDTQYF
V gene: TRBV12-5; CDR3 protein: CASGLVRDRGVDTQYF
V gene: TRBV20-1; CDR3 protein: CSAGGGSTDTQYF
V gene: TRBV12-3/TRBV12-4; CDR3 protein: CASSFQGYGYTF
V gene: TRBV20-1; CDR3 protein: CSARDGLSQGGEQFF
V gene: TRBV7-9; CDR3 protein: CASSPTGYGYTF
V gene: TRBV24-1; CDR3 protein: CATSDRGTGKGYTF
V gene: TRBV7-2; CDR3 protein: CASSWTVGSNQPQHF
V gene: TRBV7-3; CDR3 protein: CASLLVAGTSGVVCEQYF
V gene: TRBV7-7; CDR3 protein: CASSPLSETQYF
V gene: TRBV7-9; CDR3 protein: CASSLSLFSGANVLTF
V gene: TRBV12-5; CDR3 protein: CASAQDRGGQPQHF
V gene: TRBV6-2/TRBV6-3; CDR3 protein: CASSSWTGNNEQFF
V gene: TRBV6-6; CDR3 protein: CASRNEDRVYGYTF
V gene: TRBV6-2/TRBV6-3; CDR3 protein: CASSTNRVDQYF
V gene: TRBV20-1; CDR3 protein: CSASTSTEAFF
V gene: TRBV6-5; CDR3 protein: CATRSSYEQYF
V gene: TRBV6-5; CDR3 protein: CASNHGPFGDEQFF
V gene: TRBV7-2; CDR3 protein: CASSQGATLHF
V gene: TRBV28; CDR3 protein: CAITLRDGNVDTQYF
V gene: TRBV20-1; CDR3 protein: CSAISPAAYEQYF
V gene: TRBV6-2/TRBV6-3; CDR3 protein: CASSYGITDTQYF
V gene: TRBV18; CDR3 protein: CASSPEGASNSPLHF
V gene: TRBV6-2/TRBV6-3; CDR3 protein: CASRTHSQETQYF
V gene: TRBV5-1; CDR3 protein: CASSHHSGGASLGQFF
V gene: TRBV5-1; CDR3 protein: CASSLIPSNQETQYF
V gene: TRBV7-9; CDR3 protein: CASSLAGTESYGYTF
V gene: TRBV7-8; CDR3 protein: CASTARRGVEQPQHF
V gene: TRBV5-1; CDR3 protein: CASSPSKGNTIYF
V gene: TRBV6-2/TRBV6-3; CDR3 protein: CASRNTNTGELFF
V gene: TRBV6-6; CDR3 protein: CAIYQGRYGELFF
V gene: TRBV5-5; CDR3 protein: CASSYLTAEGDQPQHF
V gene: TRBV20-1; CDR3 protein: CSALGGTSSPLHF
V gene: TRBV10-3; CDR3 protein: CAISERAGELFF
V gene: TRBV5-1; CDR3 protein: CASSLVMGTDTQYF
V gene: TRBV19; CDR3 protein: CASRDRANTGELFF
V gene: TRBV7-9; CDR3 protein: CASSLGGSRRDGYTF
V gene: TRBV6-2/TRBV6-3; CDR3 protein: CASRVQGSYEQYF
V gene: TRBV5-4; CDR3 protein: CASSPTSGGRGETQYF
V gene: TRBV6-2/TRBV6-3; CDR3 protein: CASTSSYGYTF
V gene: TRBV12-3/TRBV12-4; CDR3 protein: CASSLAGSNQPQHF
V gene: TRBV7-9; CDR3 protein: CASSLPYQETQYF
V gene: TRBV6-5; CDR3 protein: CASSYSNTAAGGELFF
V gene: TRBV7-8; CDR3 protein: CASSSETGTNLPHGYTF
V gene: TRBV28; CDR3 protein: CASSREPQHF